Below are 24 T cell receptor beta chains sequenced from a single sample in a study of blood T cells in healthy people across ages. Primed by a sample-barcoded 5' primer and a J-beta primer mix, a second PCR proceeded for roughly 6 to 12 cycles. One entry per CDR3 protein, called by TCRdb with MiXCR from the 5' RACE reads. The sample comprises around 500,000 distinct CDR3 sequences, about 27% of which are singletons, and approximately 3.7% rests with the top ten. These data were likewise used in another study, on T cells of mothers and their children.

Sequencing used blood. These receptors all come from a boy aged 2 to 9 in good health.

This clonotype was seen only a few times. CDR3 nucleotide sequence: TGTGCCAGCAGCCCTGGACTCGTCTACGAGCAGTACTTC. This sequence encodes CASSPGLVYEQYF. This rearrangement joins TRBV11-2 to TRBJ2-7; the D gene is possibly TRBD2 (5 bases). V was shortened by 5 bases and J by 3 bases, with 11 bases between the two germline ends. Germline CDR1 reads SGHAT; CDR2 reads FQNNGV. The CDR3 length is 13 residues.

This clonotype was seen a few times. The rearrangement links TRBV7-2 to TRBJ2-3; D perhaps matches TRBD2 (6 bases). V was trimmed by 1 base and J by 1 base, leaving 9 bases between them. CDR3 length: 15 residues. CDR1 and CDR2 from the germline V gene are SGHTA and FQGNSA. CDR3 in amino acids: CASSLGPGGTDTQYF. The CDR3 nucleotides read TGTGCCAGCAGCTTAGGGCCGGGGGGCACAGATACGCAGTATTTT.

The chain recombines TRBV5-1 with TRBJ2-3; D may match TRBD1 or TRBD2 (5 bases each). The CDR3 consists of 15 residues. CDR1 is SGHRS, CDR2 YFSETQ, per germline. V lost 2 bases, J lost 1 base, and 11 bases lay in between. As DNA, the CDR3 is TGCGCCAGCAGCTTTGGCCGGGACGGCACAGATACGCAGTATTTT. Translating gives CASSFGRDGTDTQYF.

This clonotype came up a few times. This chain links TRBV11-2 with TRBJ2-7; 7 bases line up with TRBD1. The V and J ends lost 5 bases and 3 bases, in that order; junction bases with no gene match: 7. The CDR3 sequence is 14 residues long. CDR1 is SGHAT, CDR2 FQNNGV, per germline. CDR3 nucleotides: TGTGCCAGCAGCCGAATTGGGACAGTCTACGAGCAGTACTTC. It translates to CASSRIGTVYEQYF.

This clonotype showed up just a few times. This rearrangement joins TRBV24-1 to TRBJ1-1; TRBD1 agrees at 7 bases. CDR1 is KGHDR, CDR2 SFDVKD, per germline. With V trimmed by 3 bases and J by 1 base, 16 bases remained unmatched. The CDR3 totals 19 residues. The CDR3 here is CATSDPNTSEQGPNTEAFF. The CDR3 DNA reads as TGTGCCACCAGTGATCCTAATACCTCGGAACAGGGGCCGAACACTGAAGCTTTCTTT.

Many counts were recorded for this clonotype. This CDR3 is CASRNTDTQYF. Here the CDR3 DNA reads TGTGCCAGCAGGAACACAGATACGCAGTATTTT. This sequence joins TRBV2 and TRBJ2-3; D gene unclear. There are 11 residues in the CDR3. Germline CDR1 SNHLY, CDR2 FYNNEI. Trimming left V 6 bases short and J 2 bases short, with 3 bases between.

This clonotype was seen only a few times. The rearrangement uses TRBV6-5 and TRBJ1-5; D is uncertain. The CDR3 runs to 13 residues. CDR1 and CDR2 from the germline V gene are MNHEY and SVGAGI. Between the trimmed V and J ends, which lost 8 bases and 1 base, there was a span of 9 bases. The CDR3 sequence is CASGLESNQPQHF. In nucleotides, the CDR3 is TGTGCCAGCGGGCTAGAGAGCAATCAGCCCCAGCATTTT.

CDR3 coding DNA: TGTGCCAGCAGCCAAACCGGACAGGGGGCTGGTGAGCAGTTCTTC. Translated, it gives CASSQTGQGAGEQFF. The chain employs TRBV4-2 and TRBJ2-1; 11 nucleotides line up with TRBD1. Trimming at V came to 2 bases and at J to 9 bases, leaving 6 bases not matched to a gene. The CDR3 is 15 amino acids. Germline V lookup: CDR1 LGHNA, CDR2 YNFKEQ.

The V call is TRBV11-2, the J call TRBJ2-1; D tentatively reads TRBD1 or TRBD2 (6 bases each). The CDR3 has 17 residues. The germline gives CDR1 SGHAT, CDR2 FQNNGV. Trimming left V 7 bases short and J 2 bases short, with 21 bases between. The chain's CDR3 is CASTGGDRGGPYNEQFF. DNA for the CDR3: TGTGCCAGCACCGGCGGGGATCGTGGGGGCCCCTACAATGAGCAGTTCTTC.

This clonotype was detected only a few times. The chain joins TRBV20-1 to TRBJ1-2; TRBD1 matches at 8 bases. V gave up 4 bases and J gave up 4 bases; unmatched junction bases: 8. The CDR3 totals 14 residues. CDR1 and CDR2 from the germline V gene are DFQATT and SNEGSKA (reference sequence). CDR3 nucleotides: TGCAGTGCTACCCCAGGGGGCATCAGCTATGGCTACACCTTC. Encoded protein: CSATPGGISYGYTF.

In this sample, this clonotype turned up a few times. This chain uses TRBV9 with TRBJ2-6; weak D call: TRBD1 (6 bases). The germline V gene encodes CDR1 SGDLS and CDR2 YYNGEE. Trimming shortened V by 1 base and J by 2 bases, and 10 bases separated the two germline ends. CDR3 size: 16 residues. The CDR3 loop reads CASSVRWGPGANVLTF. For the CDR3, the DNA is TGTGCCAGCAGCGTAAGATGGGGGCCTGGGGCCAACGTCCTGACTTTC.

This clonotype was seen more than once but under ten times. The chain joins TRBV5-1 to TRBJ1-1; 9 nucleotides align to TRBD1. This CDR3 region has 15 residues. The V segment lost 1 base and the J segment 10 bases; nucleotides outside the gene matches: 11. Germline values: CDR1 SGHRS, CDR2 YFSETQ. The CDR3 protein is CASSLLGQGTLGAFF. The CDR3 nucleotides read TGCGCCAGCAGCTTGTTAGGACAGGGGACCCTTGGAGCTTTCTTT.

The chain uses TRBV12-3 or TRBV12-4 and TRBJ2-5; 10 nucleotides agree with TRBD1. J was trimmed by 0 bases and V by 5 bases; bases with no gene match: 6. This CDR3 spans 16 amino acids. The CDR3: CASSPPGQGYQETQYF. DNA for the CDR3: TGTGCCAGCAGTCCTCCGGGACAGGGGTACCAAGAGACCCAGTACTTC.

The CDR3 sequence is CSVVRAVGSTDTQYF. CDR3 in DNA: TGCAGCGTTGTCCGGGCGGTGGGGAGCACAGATACGCAGTATTTT. The gene calls are TRBV29-1 and TRBJ2-3; D is unclear. Trimming left V 4 bases short and J 0 bases short, with 14 bases between. Germline loops: CDR1 SQVTM, CDR2 ANQGSEA. The CDR3 extends over 15 amino acids.

This clonotype came up many times. The chain couples TRBV6-6 to TRBJ2-4; 11 nucleotides match TRBD2. Germline assignment: CDR1 MNHNY and CDR2 SVGAGI (reference sequence). The ends lost 7 bases at V and 7 bases at J; junction bases unmatched: 15. The CDR3 sequence is 17 residues long. In DNA form, the CDR3 reads TGTGCCAGCACCTCCGGGACGGCCGGACTAGCGGGTAACATTCAGTACTTC. Translating it yields CASTSGTAGLAGNIQYF.

The chain has TRBV7-2 and TRBJ2-7, with TRBD2 matching over 9 bases. The CDR3 sequence is 17 residues long. Germline V lookup: CDR1 SGHTA, CDR2 FQGNSA. The V segment lost 0 bases and the J segment 2 bases; nucleotides outside the gene matches: 8. CDR3 protein: CASSLAAGGPSPYEQYF. Here the CDR3 DNA reads TGTGCCAGCAGCTTAGCGGCGGGAGGGCCGAGTCCCTACGAGCAGTACTTC.

This clonotype was detected only a few times. The rearrangement links TRBV21-1 to TRBJ1-2. TRBV21-1 is a documented pseudogene. The CDR3 length is 14 residues. CDR3 amino acids: CASSKAGTPLCYTF. The CDR3 DNA is TGTGCCAGCAGCAAAGCGGGGACCCCGCTCTGCTACACCTTC.

There are a few counts of this clonotype. The chain combines TRBV14 with TRBJ2-6; D assignment may be TRBD1 or TRBD2 (6 bases each). Trimming took 1 base from V and 3 from J, leaving 13 bases between them. The CDR3 loop spans 17 amino acids. Germline CDR1 reads SGHDN; CDR2 reads FVKESK. Written as DNA, the CDR3 is TGTGCCAGCAGCCAAGTCTCGGGGGCTGGTGGGGCCAACGTCCTGACTTTC. Protein: CASSQVSGAGGANVLTF.

This clonotype was seen more than once but under ten times. The chain employs TRBV6-5 and TRBJ2-5, with D tentatively TRBD2 (6 bases). The DNA end favors TRBJ2-7, so the J call may be wrong. Germline V CDR1 and CDR2: MNHEY, SVGAGI. This CDR3 spans 15 amino acids. DNA for the CDR3: TGTGCCAGCAGTTACGAAGCGGGCGACTACTACGAGCAGTACTTC. It encodes CASSYEAGDYYEQYF.

This clonotype has more than one count but fewer than ten. The J gene is TRBJ1-2, the V gene TRBV9, with TRBD1 matching over 8 bases. The CDR3 extends over 14 amino acids. Germline assignment: CDR1 SGDLS and CDR2 YYNGEE. V dropped 4 bases and J dropped 4; count of bases not matched to a gene: 6. The CDR3 spells CASSPGGESYGYTF. The CDR3 bases are TGTGCCAGCAGCCCAGGGGGCGAGAGCTATGGCTACACCTTC.

The rearrangement links TRBV7-2 to TRBJ2-7; D is possibly TRBD2 (6 bases). The CDR3 loop spans 16 amino acids. The germline gives CDR1 SGHTA, CDR2 FQGNSA. V gave up 1 base and J gave up 0 bases, with 13 bases separating them. DNA of the CDR3: TGTGCCAGCAGCTTAGTTGGGCTAGCGCCCTCCTACGAGCAGTACTTC. Its protein is CASSLVGLAPSYEQYF.

This clonotype came up a few times. The CDR3 sequence: CASSSSPSGNPYEQYF. CDR3 nucleotides: TGTGCCAGCAGCTCCAGCCCCAGCGGGAACCCCTACGAGCAGTACTTC. This sequence joins TRBV9 and TRBJ2-7; TRBD2 aligns across 7 bases. The V gene end was trimmed by 4 bases and the J gene end by 2 bases; junction bases not matched to a gene: 12. The CDR3 covers 16 residues. The germline CDR1 and CDR2 sequences are SGDLS and YYNGEE.

This chain joins TRBV7-9 and TRBJ2-5, with D maybe TRBD2 (5 bases). The germline V and J ends were trimmed by 5 bases and 5 bases, with 21 bases remaining between them. The CDR3 length is 16 residues. CDR1 SEHNR and CDR2 FQNEAQ come from the germline V gene (reference sequence). The CDR3 nucleotides are TGTGCCAGCAGCCTCCCTGGGCTAGTGGGAGTGGAGACCCAGTACTTC. It yields the protein CASSLPGLVGVETQYF.

This clonotype was detected a few times. The chain carries TRBV24-1 and TRBJ1-5, with 8 bases lining up with TRBD1. V shed 5 bases and J 7 bases; nucleotides not matched to a gene: 6. The germline V gene encodes CDR1 KGHDR and CDR2 SFDVKD. The CDR3 is 14 amino acids. CDR3 protein: CATSGTGPWQPQHF. CDR3 bases: TGTGCCACCAGTGGGACAGGGCCATGGCAGCCCCAGCATTTT.